This T cell receptor (beta chain) was recovered during a study of a mutant IDH1 vaccine in newly diagnosed glioma. The assay was immunoSEQ multiplex PCR, and TCRdb's table has in-frame clones only and misses some. The repertoire holds tens of thousands of clones, with more than 70% as singletons. Comment on this clone: Its antigen is still unknown.

Time point reported: week 35, safety follow-up. Each dose delivered 300 ug of mutant IDH1 20-mer peptide subcutaneously with imiquimod. Germline V gives CDR1 SQVTM, CDR2 ANQGSEA. The junction had 7 bases not matched to a gene; V was cut back by 5 bases and J by 7 bases. The CDR3 runs to 14 residues. V is TRBV29-1 and J is TRBJ2-1, with 11 bases aligning to TRBD2. Sequenced here: PBMCs, sampled from a glioma patient whose treatment included an IDH1 peptide vaccine. The TCR was taken from a man aged 18-30 years with glioma. CDR3 region: CSVTGTSGLNEQFF. The CDR3 region has the DNA TGCAGCGTTACCGGGACTAGCGGACTAAATGAGCAGTTCTTC.